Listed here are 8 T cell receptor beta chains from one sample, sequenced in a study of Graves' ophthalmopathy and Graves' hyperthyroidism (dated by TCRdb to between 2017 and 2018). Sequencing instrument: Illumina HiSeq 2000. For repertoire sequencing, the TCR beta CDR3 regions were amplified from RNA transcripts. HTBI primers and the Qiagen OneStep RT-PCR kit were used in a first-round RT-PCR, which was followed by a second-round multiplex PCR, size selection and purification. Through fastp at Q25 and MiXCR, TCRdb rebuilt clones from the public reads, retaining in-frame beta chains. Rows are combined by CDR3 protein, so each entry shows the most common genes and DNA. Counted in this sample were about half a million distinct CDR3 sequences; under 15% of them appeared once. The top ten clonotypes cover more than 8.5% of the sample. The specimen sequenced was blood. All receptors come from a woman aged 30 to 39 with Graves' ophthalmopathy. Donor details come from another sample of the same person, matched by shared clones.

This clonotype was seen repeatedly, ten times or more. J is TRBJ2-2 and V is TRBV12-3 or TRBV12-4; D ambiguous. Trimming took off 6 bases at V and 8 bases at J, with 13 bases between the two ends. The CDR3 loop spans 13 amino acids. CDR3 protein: CASRTPFSGELFF. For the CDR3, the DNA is TGTGCCAGCAGGACCCCCTTTTCGGGGGAGCTGTTTTTT.

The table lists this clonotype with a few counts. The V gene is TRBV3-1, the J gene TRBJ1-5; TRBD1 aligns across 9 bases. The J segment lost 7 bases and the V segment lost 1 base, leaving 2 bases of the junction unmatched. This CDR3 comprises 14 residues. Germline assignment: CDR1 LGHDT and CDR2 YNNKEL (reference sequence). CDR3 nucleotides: TGTGCCAGCAGCCAAGGGACAGGGGAACAGCCCCAGCATTTT. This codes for CASSQGTGEQPQHF.

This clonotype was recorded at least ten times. The DNA for the CDR3 is TGTGCCAGCAGCTTAGACGGGGGCACGGGCTACACCTTC. It yields the protein CASSLDGGTGYTF. The chain is built from TRBV7-2 and TRBJ1-2; D is possibly TRBD1 (6 bases). The CDR3 runs to 13 residues. V shed 1 base and J shed 8 bases, with 11 bases lying between them. Looked up from germline, CDR1 is SGHTA and CDR2 is FQGNSA.

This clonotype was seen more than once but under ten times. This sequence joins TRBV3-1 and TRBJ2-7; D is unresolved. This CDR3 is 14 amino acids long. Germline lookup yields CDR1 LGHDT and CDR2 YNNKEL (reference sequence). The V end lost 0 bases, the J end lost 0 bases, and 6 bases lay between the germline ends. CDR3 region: CASSQDPTSYEQYF. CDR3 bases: TGTGCCAGCAGCCAAGACCCCACCTCCTACGAGCAGTACTTC.

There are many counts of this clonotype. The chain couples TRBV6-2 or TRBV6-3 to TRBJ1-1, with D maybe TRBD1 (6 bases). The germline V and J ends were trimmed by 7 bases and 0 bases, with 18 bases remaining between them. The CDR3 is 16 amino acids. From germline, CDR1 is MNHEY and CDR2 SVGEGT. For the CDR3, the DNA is TGTGCCAGCATTAAACAGGGATTGAACATGAACACTGAAGCTTTCTTT. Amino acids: CASIKQGLNMNTEAFF.

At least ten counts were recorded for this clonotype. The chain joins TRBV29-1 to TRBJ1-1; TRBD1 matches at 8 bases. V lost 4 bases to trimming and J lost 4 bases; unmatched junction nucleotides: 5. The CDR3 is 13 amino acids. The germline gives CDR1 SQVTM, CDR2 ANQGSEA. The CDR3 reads CSVATQGATEAFF. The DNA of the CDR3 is TGCAGCGTTGCGACCCAGGGGGCCACTGAAGCTTTCTTT.

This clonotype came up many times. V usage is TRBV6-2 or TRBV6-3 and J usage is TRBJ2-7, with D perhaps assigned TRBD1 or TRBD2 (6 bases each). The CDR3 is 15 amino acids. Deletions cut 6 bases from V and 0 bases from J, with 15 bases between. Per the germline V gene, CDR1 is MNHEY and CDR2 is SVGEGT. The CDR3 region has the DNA TGTGCCAGCAGCCCTAGGGGGGCGAACTCCTACGAGCAGTACTTC. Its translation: CASSPRGANSYEQYF.

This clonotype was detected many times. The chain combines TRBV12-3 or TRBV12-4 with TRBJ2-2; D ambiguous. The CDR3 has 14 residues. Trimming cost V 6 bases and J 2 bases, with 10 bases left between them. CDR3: CASSLRRNTGELFF. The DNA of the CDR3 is TGTGCCAGCAGCTTAAGAAGAAACACCGGGGAGCTGTTTTTT.